The rows below give T cell receptor beta chains drawn from one sample of a study of T cell responses to AZD1222 COVID-19 vaccine. Some clones are missing from TCRdb's copy, which holds only in-frame ones; the method was immunoSEQ multiplex PCR. The sample contains about 99,000 clones, more than 75% of which appear only once. The sample in question was peripheral blood, obtained 28 days after the second dose of the MenACWY control vaccine. These TCRs come from an adult who received the MenACWY meningococcal vaccine as a control. Both conserved end residues are part of each CDR3. D genes are given only for firm matches. The listing skips clone size in some rows; elsewhere it reads once, few, many or a size class.

CDR3 DNA | CDR3 protein | J gene | D gene | V gene | clone size
TGTGCCAGCAGCTTGTCGGACAGGGTGGGCTATGGCTACACCTTC | CASSLSDRVGYGYTF | TRBJ1-2 | TRBD1 | TRBV7-9 | .
TGTGCCAGCAGCTTAGCGGGACAGACTATGAACACTGAAGCTTTCTTT | CASSLAGQTMNTEAFF | TRBJ1-1 | TRBD1 | TRBV11-2 | few
TGTGCCGCCCGGGACAACTCTGGAAACACCATATATTTT | CAARDNSGNTIYF | TRBJ1-3 | . | TRBV10-3 | .
TGTGCCAGCAGCTCTGCCTTTCTCACTAGCGTATACACAGATACGCAGTATTTT | CASSSAFLTSVYTDTQYF | TRBJ2-3 | TRBD2 | TRBV7-3 | .
TGTGCCAGCAGTGTGCAGGGCCCCCTCCAGGGCTACACCTTC | CASSVQGPLQGYTF | TRBJ1-2 | . | TRBV2 | .
TGTGCCATCAGTGATGGGGGACAATCAGGCGAGCAGTACTTC | CAISDGGQSGEQYF | TRBJ2-7 | . | TRBV10-3 | .
TGTGCCAGCAGACCCGCCGGCGGGAGGAACACTGAAGCTTTCTTT | CASRPAGGRNTEAFF | TRBJ1-1 | . | TRBV7-2 | .
TGTGCCAGCAGCCACCCGGGACAGCTTTACTCTGGAAACACCATATATTTT | CASSHPGQLYSGNTIYF | TRBJ1-3 | TRBD1 | TRBV3-1/TRBV3-2 | .
TGTGCCAGCAACGTACTGGGGCAGGGTGAAGCTTTCTTT | CASNVLGQGEAFF | TRBJ1-1 | . | TRBV9 | .
TGTGCCAGTAGTATCGGCAGGGGTCAGCCCCAGCATTTT | CASSIGRGQPQHF | TRBJ1-5 | . | TRBV19 | few